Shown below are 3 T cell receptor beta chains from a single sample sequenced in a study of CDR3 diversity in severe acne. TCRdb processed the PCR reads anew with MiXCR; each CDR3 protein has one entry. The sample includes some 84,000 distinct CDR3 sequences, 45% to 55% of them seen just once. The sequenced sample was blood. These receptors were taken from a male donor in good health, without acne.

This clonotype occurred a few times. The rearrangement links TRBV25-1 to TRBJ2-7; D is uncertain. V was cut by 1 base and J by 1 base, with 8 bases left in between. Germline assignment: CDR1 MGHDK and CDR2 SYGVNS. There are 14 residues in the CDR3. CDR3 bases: TGTGCCAGCAGTGAATCTGAAGGGTCCTACGAGCAGTACTTC. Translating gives CASSESEGSYEQYF.

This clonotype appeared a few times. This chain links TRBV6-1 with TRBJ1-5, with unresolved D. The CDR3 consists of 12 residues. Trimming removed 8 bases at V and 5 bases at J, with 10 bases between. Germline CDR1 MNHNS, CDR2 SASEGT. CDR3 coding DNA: TGTGCCAGCGCCCTAGGCGATCAGCCCCAGCATTTT. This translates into CASALGDQPQHF.

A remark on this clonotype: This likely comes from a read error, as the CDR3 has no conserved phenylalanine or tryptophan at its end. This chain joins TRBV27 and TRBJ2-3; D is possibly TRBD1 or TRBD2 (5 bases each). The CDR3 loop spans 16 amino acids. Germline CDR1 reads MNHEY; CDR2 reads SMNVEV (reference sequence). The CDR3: CANSLKWGLSTDTQYS. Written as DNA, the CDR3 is TGTGCCAACAGTTTAAAATGGGGGTTGAGCACAGATACGCAGTATTCT.